This TCR beta chain stems from a study of blood T cells in healthy people across ages. Findings and limits, study-wide: Among long-lived donors, naive CD4+ cells were more numerous and diversity higher than in aged donors.

The CDR3 consists of 18 residues. Germline CDR1 and CDR2: DFQATT and SNEGSKA (reference sequence). The ends were cut back, 6 bases at V and 2 bases at J, with 27 bases in the middle. Sample-barcoded 5' priming and a J-beta primer mix drove a second PCR of 7 to 11 cycles. TCRdb itself ran the 5' RACE reads through MiXCR, one entry per CDR3 protein. The data show about 1.4 million distinct CDR3 sequences, around 55% seen once. Note on this clonotype: Its antigen is currently unknown.

With each sample, at least 5 micrograms of total RNA were extracted. The rearrangement links TRBV20-1 to TRBJ2-3; the D gene is possibly TRBD2 (6 bases). Sequenced: blood. The sequence was collected from a man aged 18 to 30 in good health. The CDR3 DNA reads as TGCAGTGCACCTCAACAGCCGGGGGACCCCCGTCACACAGATACGCAGTATTTT. Its translation is CSAPQQPGDPRHTDTQYF.